These 8 T cell receptor beta chains share one sample of origin, sequenced in a study of Graves' ophthalmopathy and Graves' hyperthyroidism (dated by TCRdb to 2016 to 2019). For sequencing, an Illumina HiSeq 2000 was employed. TCR beta CDR3 regions were amplified from RNA transcripts for repertoire sequencing. The first round was an RT-PCR using HTBI primers with the Qiagen OneStep RT-PCR kit, and this first round was followed by a second-round multiplex PCR, then size selection and purification. TCRdb took the public reads, trimmed them with fastp at Q25, ran MiXCR for clone calling and kept in-frame beta chains. Merged by CDR3 protein, the rows form single entries marked with the most common genes and DNA. This sample gives hundreds of thousands of distinct CDR3 sequences in total; about 41% of them show up just once. The ten largest clonotypes hold 3.3% of the sample. What was sequenced was peripheral blood. These receptor sequences come from an adult man with Graves' ophthalmopathy.

The V and J genes are TRBV19 and TRBJ1-6; D remains ambiguous. Germline V gene data show CDR1 as LNHDA and CDR2 as SQIVND (reference sequence). CDR3 size: 12 residues. V shed 6 bases and J shed 5 bases, with 5 bases lying between them. The CDR3, as DNA: TGTGCCAGTAGGGGGAATAATTCACCCCTCCACTTT. It specifies CASRGNNSPLHF.

Regarding this clonotype: This could be a read error, since a much larger clone is one nucleotide away. This likely comes from a read error, as the CDR3 has no conserved phenylalanine or tryptophan at its end. This chain joins TRBV20-1 and TRBJ2-5, with 9 positions matching TRBD2. This CDR3 has 13 residues. J was trimmed by 3 bases and V by 6 bases; bases with no gene match: 5. Germline CDR1 is DFQATT and CDR2 is SNEGSKA (reference sequence). The CDR3 DNA sequence: TGCAGTGCCCCTATAGCGGGGGAAGAGACCCAGTACTGC. This gives the protein CSAPIAGEETQYC.

The chain links TRBV9 to TRBJ2-2; D unresolved. The CDR3 has 14 residues. The V end was cut by 1 base, the J end by 0 bases, with 4 bases between. Looked up from germline, CDR1 is SGDLS and CDR2 is YYNGEE. This CDR3 is CASSVSSNTGELFF. As DNA, the CDR3 is TGTGCCAGCAGCGTATCGTCGAACACCGGGGAGCTGTTTTTT.

This clonotype has only a few counts. The rearrangement links TRBV12-3 or TRBV12-4 to TRBJ1-5; the D gene is possibly TRBD1 (5 bases). This CDR3 is 16 amino acids long. The V end was cut by 3 bases, the J end by 1 base, with 13 bases between. CDR3 DNA sequence: TGTGCCAGCAGTTTTGGGGGTTCTGGGAGCAATCAGCCCCAGCATTTT. Its translation is CASSFGGSGSNQPQHF.

Details on this clonotype: At one of its ends the junction is not consistent with the germline gene, which may arise from a read error. The chain employs TRBV9 and TRBJ2-6, with TRBD2 as a possible D gene (5 bases). Germline V gene data show CDR1 as SGDLS and CDR2 as YYNGEE. This CDR3 has 11 residues. CDR3 in DNA: TGTGCCAGCGGGAGTCTCAACACTGAAGCTTTC. Amino acids: CASGSLNTEAF.

This clonotype was observed at least ten times. The rearrangement links TRBV5-1 to TRBJ2-7, with 7 bases matching TRBD1. Per germline, CDR1 SGHRS and CDR2 YFSETQ. This CDR3 comprises 15 residues. V shed 0 bases and J 3 bases; nucleotides not matched to a gene: 6. The CDR3 nucleotides read TGCGCCAGCAGCTTGGCGGTGACAGGGAGCTACGAGCAGTACTTC. This translates into CASSLAVTGSYEQYF.

This clonotype was picked up many times. The genes are TRBV10-2 and TRBJ1-1; D not certain. This CDR3 contains 14 residues. CDR1 and CDR2 (germline): WSHSY, SAAADI. Trimming cost V 0 bases and J 1 base, with 6 bases left between them. CDR3 sequence (DNA): TGCGCCAGCAGTGAGTCGAGAGGGAACACTGAAGCTTTCTTT. Protein: CASSESRGNTEAFF.

The chain joins TRBV20-1 to TRBJ2-5, with 8 bases matching TRBD2. This CDR3 has 14 amino acids. The V gene's germline CDR1 is DFQATT and CDR2 SNEGSKA (reference sequence). V lost 7 bases, J lost 2 bases, and 9 bases stayed unmatched. CDR3 loop: CSGAWAGGQETQYF. DNA of the CDR3: TGCAGTGGGGCGTGGGCGGGGGGTCAAGAGACCCAGTACTTC.